The text below deals with one T cell receptor (beta chain). Its antigen is currently unknown. Germline V gene sequence: CDR1 SSHAT, CDR2 FNYEAQ (reference sequence). This CDR3 has 13 amino acids. The V end lost 6 bases, the J end lost 4 bases, and 10 bases lay between the germline ends. Sequenced by immunoSEQ multiplex PCR; TCRdb stores in-frame clones only, minus some. The sample records approximately 65,000 clones, approximately 91% being singletons. PRAID featured prominent immunodeficiency. This record belongs to a study of stem cell transplantation in POMP-related autoinflammatory disease. Study overall: Neutrophil and platelet engraftment from the graft donor was 100% through one year after transplant.

Study findings and constraints: A trend toward lower repertoire diversity and greater clonality appeared in every analyzed T-cell subset of PRAID patients.

This sample comprised CD4+ T cells from PBMCs, obtained after stem cell transplantation. The receptor was isolated from a human patient with POMP-related autoinflammation and immune dysregulation (PRAID). Some T cells may be supplied by the graft donor. The chain uses TRBV7-7 and TRBJ2-1, with D tentatively TRBD1 (6 bases). The CDR3 nucleotides read TGTGCCAGCAGTCCGGGACATTACAATGAGCAGTTCTTC. Its translation: CASSPGHYNEQFF.